Presented here are 32 T cell receptor beta chains from one specimen sequenced in a study of Ad26.COV2.S vaccination and SARS-CoV-2 variants (dated by TCRdb to about 2021). Receptor libraries were prepared by the immunoSEQ multiplex PCR assay. TCRdb provides this immuneACCESS table in a form limited to in-frame rearrangements. Some clones are lacking; in checked studies, under half of them reflect an unresolved V gene, and why the rest are absent is not known. The sample records roughly 380,000 clones, 85% to 90% of which are singletons. Less than 4% of the sample comes from the top ten. The label giving this sample's treatment or condition can be read as: some 20 received Ad26.COV2.S at low or high dose, single or two shots; roughly 5 received placebo; per-sample allocation not given. For vaccine and placebo recipients, the sequenced repertoires came from samples collected on day 63 after the first injection.

Sequenced material: peripheral blood, taken in a trial of Ad26.COV2.S vaccine versus placebo. The receptors stem from a person between 18 and 59 years old who received the Ad26.COV2.S COVID-19 vaccine or a placebo.

This chain links TRBV7-2 with TRBJ1-1; tentatively, D is TRBD1 (6 bases). Germline CDR1 reads SGHTA; CDR2 reads FQGNSA. The CDR3 is 13 residues long. The V gene lost 5 bases and the J gene lost 7 bases, with 14 bases spanning the gap. The CDR3 sequence: CASSLTADSEAFF. The CDR3 DNA sequence: TGTGCCAGCAGCCTCACAGCGGACAGTGAAGCTTTCTTT.

The genes are TRBV2 and TRBJ2-7; TRBD1 agrees at 7 bases. Trimming at V came to 8 bases and at J to 6 bases, leaving 7 bases not matched to a gene. The germline V gene encodes CDR1 SNHLY and CDR2 FYNNEI. The CDR3 has 12 amino acids. In DNA, the CDR3 is TGTGCCAGCTTAGGACAGGCGGGCGAGCAGTACTTC. Translation: CASLGQAGEQYF.

This clone was observed a handful of times. This rearrangement joins TRBV7-7 to TRBJ1-1; 7 bases map to TRBD1. Germline CDR1 SSHAT, CDR2 FNYEAQ (reference sequence). The V and J ends lost 9 bases and 5 bases, in that order; junction bases with no gene match: 15. CDR3 size: 15 residues. CDR3 residues: CARNTQTGVWTEAFF. CDR3 nucleotide sequence: TGTGCCAGGAACACGCAAACAGGGGTCTGGACTGAAGCTTTCTTT.

This clone was detected only a few times. The chain has TRBV5-4 and TRBJ2-3, with 9 bases identical to TRBD2. V lost 7 bases to trimming and J lost 1 base; unmatched junction nucleotides: 10. The length of the CDR3 is 16 residues. Germline V CDR1 and CDR2: SGHNT, YYREEE (reference sequence). The CDR3 DNA reads TGTGCCAGCTGTCAGAGGGTAGCGGGGGGCACAGATACGCAGTATTTT. This sequence encodes CASCQRVAGGTDTQYF.

The rearrangement links TRBV19 to TRBJ2-1, with D possibly TRBD1 on 5 matching bases. V lost 1 base, J lost 9 bases, and 10 bases lay in between. The CDR3 sequence is 13 residues long. Germline lookup yields CDR1 LNHDA and CDR2 SQIVND (reference sequence). This CDR3 reads CASSIVNQGEQFF. The CDR3 DNA follows: TGTGCCAGTAGTATAGTAAACCAGGGTGAGCAGTTCTTC.

V and J are TRBV30 and TRBJ1-6; D remains unclear. The CDR3 totals 13 residues. The germline V gene has CDR1 GTSNPN and CDR2 SVGIG (reference sequence). Trimming took 2 bases from V and 9 from J, leaving 11 bases between them. The CDR3 DNA is TGTGCCTGGAGTTGGAGGACCGGTTCACCCCTCCACTTT. Amino acids: CAWSWRTGSPLHF.

This clone was counted once. The J gene is TRBJ2-3, the V gene TRBV5-6; 7 bases align to TRBD1. J gave up 0 bases and V 0 bases, and 10 bases lay outside the gene matches. The germline gives CDR1 SGHDT, CDR2 YYEEEE. This CDR3 comprises 18 residues. The CDR3 loop is CASSLGVGQVPSTDTQYF. In nucleotides, the CDR3 is TGTGCCAGCAGCTTGGGGGTTGGACAGGTTCCTAGCACAGATACGCAGTATTTT.

J is TRBJ1-6 and V is TRBV6-6, with D possibly matching TRBD1 (6 bases). Germline V CDR1 and CDR2: MNHNY, SVGAGI (reference sequence). The CDR3 spans 15 residues. Trimming removed 0 bases from V and 3 bases from J, with 6 bases in between. This CDR3 is CASSYSGGYNSPLHF. The CDR3 DNA sequence: TGTGCCAGCAGTTACTCAGGGGGCTATAATTCACCCCTCCACTTT.

V is TRBV9 and J is TRBJ2-7, with TRBD2 matching 14 bases. The CDR3 length is 17 residues. Germline values: CDR1 SGDLS, CDR2 YYNGEE. Losses at the gene ends were 3 bases for V and 1 base for J; bases not matched to a gene: 6. The CDR3 bases are TGTGCCAGCAGCGCGGGACTAGCGGGGGTATTGTCCTACGAGCAGTACTTC. Translated, it gives CASSAGLAGVLSYEQYF. Drawing the rest from reference TRBV9 and TRBJ2-7, the complete variable domain is DSGVTQTPKHLITATGQRVTLRCSPRSGDLSVYWYQQSLDQGLQFLIQYYNGEERAKGNILERFSAQQFPDLHSELNLSSLELGDSALYFCASSAGLAGVLSYEQYFGPGTRLTVT.

In nucleotides, the CDR3 is TGTGCCAGCAGCTCAGTCCGGGGCCGGGGGGAAAAACTGTTTTTT. Residues: CASSSVRGRGEKLFF. The chain joins TRBV11-2 to TRBJ1-4; D is perhaps TRBD1 (5 bases). V lost 4 bases, J lost 8 bases, and 17 bases lay in between. The germline CDR1 and CDR2 sequences are SGHAT and FQNNGV. The CDR3 runs to 15 residues.

This clone was seen a single time. This chain connects TRBV5-1 to TRBJ2-6; TRBD1 aligns across 8 bases. The ends lost 3 bases at V and 2 bases at J; junction bases unmatched: 1. Germline V lookup: CDR1 SGHRS, CDR2 YFSETQ. CDR3 size: 15 residues. The CDR3 sequence: CASSSDRAGANVLTF. For the CDR3, the DNA is TGCGCCAGCAGCTCGGACAGGGCTGGGGCCAACGTCCTGACTTTC.

The chain joins TRBV29-1 to TRBJ2-7, with TRBD1 matching over 10 bases. The germline V gene has CDR1 SQVTM and CDR2 ANQGSEA. With V trimmed by 7 bases and J by 7 bases, 10 bases remained unmatched. This CDR3 contains 13 residues. CDR3 in amino acids: CSALTGGKREQYF. DNA for the CDR3: TGCAGCGCATTGACAGGGGGCAAGAGGGAGCAGTACTTC.

This chain links TRBV6-2 or TRBV6-3 with TRBJ1-5; the D is unclear. V was shortened by 1 base and J by 1 base, with 5 bases between the two germline ends. CDR3 length: 14 residues. Germline values: CDR1 MNHEY, CDR2 SVGEGT. The CDR3 DNA is TGTGCCAGCAGTTACTTGCAGAGCAATCAGCCCCAGCATTTT. Translation: CASSYLQSNQPQHF.

V is TRBV11-3 and J is TRBJ2-7; D unresolved. The CDR3 consists of 13 residues. Germline V gene sequence: CDR1 SGHNT, CDR2 YENEEA. V was pared by 5 bases and J by 0 bases, with 8 bases between. CDR3 protein: CASSDRDSYEQYF. The DNA for the CDR3 is TGTGCCAGCAGCGACCGAGACTCCTACGAGCAGTACTTC.

The J gene is TRBJ2-3, the V gene TRBV7-2; D may match TRBD1 or TRBD2 (6 bases each). The CDR3 length is 14 residues. Germline V lookup: CDR1 SGHTA, CDR2 FQGNSA. V gave up 6 bases and J gave up 0 bases, with 10 bases separating them. Here the CDR3 reads CASREGGSTDTQYF. The CDR3 region has the DNA TGTGCCAGCAGGGAGGGGGGAAGCACAGATACGCAGTATTTT.

V and J are TRBV6-6 and TRBJ1-5, with a tentative D call TRBD1 (5 bases). V lost 0 bases to trimming and J lost 7 bases, with 16 bases between them. The CDR3 is 16 amino acids. CDR1 is MNHNY, CDR2 SVGAGI, per germline (reference sequence). The CDR3 loop reads CASSYSGARTPQPQHF. In nucleotides, the CDR3 is TGTGCCAGCAGTTACTCCGGGGCCAGGACGCCACAGCCCCAGCATTTT.

The chain has TRBV27 and TRBJ2-7; TRBD2 matches 13 bases. This CDR3 contains 15 residues. V lost 6 bases and J lost 9; bases outside the gene matches: 11. From germline, CDR1 is MNHEY and CDR2 SMNVEV (reference sequence). The CDR3 region has the DNA TGTGCCAGCAGAAGCACGGGGACTAGCGGGGCGATGCAGTACTTC. Protein: CASRSTGTSGAMQYF.

This rearrangement joins TRBV5-1 to TRBJ1-1; tentatively, D is TRBD1 (5 bases). CDR1 and CDR2 from the germline V gene are SGHRS and YFSETQ. V was cut by 1 base and J by 4 bases, with 14 bases left in between. CDR3 length: 15 amino acids. This CDR3 is CASSLNFEGPTEAFF. As DNA, the CDR3 is TGCGCCAGCAGCTTGAATTTTGAGGGGCCCACTGAAGCTTTCTTT.

This chain joins TRBV21-1 and TRBJ2-3; no DNA check was done on the table's D call, TRBD2. TRBV21-1 is designated a pseudogene. CDR3 size: 16 residues. CDR3 sequence (DNA): TGTGCCAGCAGCAAAGGCAGCGGGGCCGGGGAGGATACGCAGTATTTT. This gives the protein CASSKGSGAGEDTQYF.

The CDR3 sequence: CSVGSASNNQPQHF. The CDR3 nucleotides are TGCAGCGTTGGAAGCGCGAGCAACAATCAGCCCCAGCATTTT. The chain has TRBV29-1 and TRBJ1-5, with no clear D. Trimming removed 4 bases at V and 3 bases at J, with 13 bases between. Per germline, CDR1 SQVTM and CDR2 ANQGSEA. The CDR3 length is 14 residues.

Turning to this clone: Other DNA sequences in the same sample also yield this CDR3. V usage is TRBV13 and J usage is TRBJ1-1; no clear D gene. The CDR3 sequence is 13 residues long. Germline loops: CDR1 PRHDT, CDR2 FYEKMQ (reference sequence). The V and J ends lost 0 bases and 0 bases respectively, with 2 bases between them. CDR3 sequence: CASSLGLNTEAFF. The CDR3 DNA reads as TGTGCCAGCAGCTTAGGCCTGAACACTGAAGCTTTCTTT. Full variable domain (rest looked up from reference TRBV13 and TRBJ1-1): AAGVIQSPRHLIKEKRETATLKCYPIPRHDTVYWYQQGPGQDPQFLISFYEKMQSDKGSIPDRFSAQQFSDYHSELNMSSLELGDSALYFCASSLGLNTEAFFGQGTRLTVV.

The chain links TRBV21-1 to TRBJ1-5; TRBD1 is the table's D call, not checked against the DNA. TRBV21-1 is shown as a pseudogene. This CDR3 is built from 22 residues. The CDR3 DNA follows: TGTGCCAGCATTCCTACTACTTTCTTCCGGGACAGGGGGGATTATAGCAATCAGCCCCAGCATTTT. This gives the protein CASIPTTFFRDRGDYSNQPQHF.

The V and J genes are TRBV12-3 or TRBV12-4 and TRBJ1-1; D unclear. This CDR3 is 13 amino acids long. Trimming removed 7 bases at V and 1 base at J, with 10 bases between. The CDR3 DNA reads as TGTGCCAGCACCTTGAGTCAGAACACTGAAGCTTTCTTT. Protein product: CASTLSQNTEAFF.

The chain is built from TRBV28 and TRBJ1-6; no definite D call. The CDR3 contains 16 residues. V gave up 7 bases and J gave up 7 bases, with 20 bases separating them. Looked up from germline, CDR1 is MDHEN and CDR2 is SYDVKM. The CDR3 coding sequence is TGTGCCAGCACCCAATGGACCTTGTACCCGAATTCACCCCTCCACTTT. Encoded protein: CASTQWTLYPNSPLHF. The entire variable domain, with the rest obtained from reference TRBV28 and TRBJ1-6, is as follows: DVKVTQSSRYLVKRTGEKVFLECVQDMDHENMFWYRQDPGLGLRLIYFSYDVKMKEKGDIPEGYSVSREKKERFSLILESASTNQTSMYLCASTQWTLYPNSPLHFGNGTRLTVT.

The chain recombines TRBV28 with TRBJ2-7, with D maybe TRBD1 (6 bases). CDR3 length: 15 residues. V lost 10 bases and J lost 4, with 23 bases in between. Germline CDR1 MDHEN, CDR2 SYDVKM. CDR3 sequence: CAIKPGAVGPYEQYF. CDR3 coding DNA: TGTGCCATAAAGCCAGGGGCTGTGGGGCCTTACGAGCAGTACTTC.

V gene TRBV6-5 combines with J gene TRBJ2-2; D is uncertain. Germline assignment: CDR1 MNHEY and CDR2 SVGAGI. The germline V and J ends were trimmed by 0 bases and 1 base, with 6 bases remaining between them. The CDR3 runs to 15 residues. The CDR3 is CASSYSSLNTGELFF. The CDR3 coding sequence is TGTGCCAGCAGTTACTCGAGCCTGAACACCGGGGAGCTGTTTTTT.

The chain recombines TRBV18 with TRBJ1-1; no clear D. The V and J ends lost 3 bases and 7 bases respectively, with 15 bases between them. CDR1 and CDR2 (germline): KGHSH, LQKENI. This CDR3 region has 14 residues. CDR3 sequence: CASSPTREGSEAFF. CDR3 nucleotides: TGTGCCAGCTCACCCACTAGGGAGGGCAGTGAAGCTTTCTTT.

The chain couples TRBV5-8 to TRBJ1-6; D possibly corresponds to TRBD1 (6 bases). This CDR3 region has 15 residues. V lost 6 bases to trimming and J lost 7 bases, with 17 bases between them. Per the germline V gene, CDR1 is SGHTS and CDR2 is YDEGEE. This CDR3 reads CASNLPRGQNSPLHF. For the CDR3, the DNA is TGTGCCAGCAACTTACCGAGGGGACAAAATTCACCCCTCCACTTT.

The chain employs TRBV5-1 and TRBJ1-4; D is unclear. V shed 0 bases and J shed 1 base, with 7 bases lying between them. The CDR3 consists of 15 residues. The germline V gene has CDR1 SGHRS and CDR2 YFSETQ. The DNA of the CDR3 is TGCGCCAGCAGCTTGGTTTCTGGAACTAATGAAAAACTGTTTTTT. It encodes CASSLVSGTNEKLFF.

The V gene is TRBV7-2, the J gene TRBJ2-7; no firm D call. Germline V gene sequence: CDR1 SGHTA, CDR2 FQGNSA. The CDR3 has 15 amino acids. The ends were cut back, 5 bases at V and 2 bases at J, with 16 bases in the middle. CDR3 sequence reads: CASSNPGKGAYEQYF. The CDR3 nucleotides are TGTGCCAGCAGCAACCCCGGTAAGGGCGCCTACGAGCAGTACTTC.

This sequence joins TRBV28 and TRBJ2-7, with 7 nucleotides matching TRBD2. V trimming: 3 bases; J trimming: 0 bases; junction bases outside the gene matches: 5. Germline assignment: CDR1 MDHEN and CDR2 SYDVKM. The CDR3 length is 15 residues. The DNA of the CDR3 is TGTGCCAGCAGTTTTAGTCCGGGGGGCTCCTACGAGCAGTACTTC. Protein product: CASSFSPGGSYEQYF. The full variable domain, rest sourced from reference TRBV28 and TRBJ2-7, is DVKVTQSSRYLVKRTGEKVFLECVQDMDHENMFWYRQDPGLGLRLIYFSYDVKMKEKGDIPEGYSVSREKKERFSLILESASTNQTSMYLCASSFSPGGSYEQYFGPGTRLTVT.

Here the CDR3 reads CASSPGGRINYGYTF. Here the CDR3 DNA reads TGTGCCAGCTCACCGGGCGGACGGATTAACTATGGCTACACCTTC. The genes are TRBV18 and TRBJ1-2; D is uncertain. The length of the CDR3 is 15 residues. Germline loops: CDR1 KGHSH, CDR2 LQKENI. Trimming pared 3 bases from V and 1 base from J, leaving 12 bases between.